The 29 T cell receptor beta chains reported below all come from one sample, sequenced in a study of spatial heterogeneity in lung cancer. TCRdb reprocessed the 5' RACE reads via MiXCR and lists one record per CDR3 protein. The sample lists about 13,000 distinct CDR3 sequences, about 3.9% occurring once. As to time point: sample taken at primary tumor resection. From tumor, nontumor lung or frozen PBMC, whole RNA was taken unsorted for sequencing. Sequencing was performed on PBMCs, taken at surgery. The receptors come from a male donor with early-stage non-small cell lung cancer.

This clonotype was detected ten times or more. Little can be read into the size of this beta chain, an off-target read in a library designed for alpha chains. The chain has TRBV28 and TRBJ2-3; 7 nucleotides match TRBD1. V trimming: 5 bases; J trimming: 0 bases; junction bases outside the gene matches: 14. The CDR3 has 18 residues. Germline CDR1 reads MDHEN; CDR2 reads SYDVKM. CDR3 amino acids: CASSNRDSYQPSTDTQYF. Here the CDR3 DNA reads TGTGCCAGCAGTAACCGGGACAGCTATCAACCTAGCACAGATACGCAGTATTTT.

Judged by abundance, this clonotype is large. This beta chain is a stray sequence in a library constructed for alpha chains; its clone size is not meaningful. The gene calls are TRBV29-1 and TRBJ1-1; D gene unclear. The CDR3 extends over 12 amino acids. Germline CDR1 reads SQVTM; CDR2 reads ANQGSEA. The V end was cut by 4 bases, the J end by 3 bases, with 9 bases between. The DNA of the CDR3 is TGCAGCGTTGTAGCGACCGACACTGAAGCTTTCTTT. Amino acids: CSVVATDTEAFF. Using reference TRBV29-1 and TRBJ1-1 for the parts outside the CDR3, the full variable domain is SAVISQKPSRDICQRGTSLTIQCQVDSQVTMMFWYRQQPGQSLTLIATANQGSEATYESGFVIDKFPISRPNLTFSTLTVSNMSPEDSSIYLCSVVATDTEAFFGQGTRLTVV.

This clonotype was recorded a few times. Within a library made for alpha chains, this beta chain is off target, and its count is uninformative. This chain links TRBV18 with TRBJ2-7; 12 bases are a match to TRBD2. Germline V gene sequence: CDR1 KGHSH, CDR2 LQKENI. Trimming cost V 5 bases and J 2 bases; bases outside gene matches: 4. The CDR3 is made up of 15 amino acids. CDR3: CASSATSGGTYEQYF. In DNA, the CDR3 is TGTGCCAGCTCAGCGACTAGCGGGGGAACCTACGAGCAGTACTTC.

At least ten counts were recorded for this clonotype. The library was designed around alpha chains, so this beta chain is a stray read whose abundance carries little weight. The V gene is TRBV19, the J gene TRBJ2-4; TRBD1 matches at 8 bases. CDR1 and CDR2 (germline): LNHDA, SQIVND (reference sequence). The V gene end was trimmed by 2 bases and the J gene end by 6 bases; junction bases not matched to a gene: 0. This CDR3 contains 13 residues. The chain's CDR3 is CASSIQGANIQYF. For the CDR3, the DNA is TGTGCCAGTAGTATACAGGGGGCAAACATTCAGTACTTC.

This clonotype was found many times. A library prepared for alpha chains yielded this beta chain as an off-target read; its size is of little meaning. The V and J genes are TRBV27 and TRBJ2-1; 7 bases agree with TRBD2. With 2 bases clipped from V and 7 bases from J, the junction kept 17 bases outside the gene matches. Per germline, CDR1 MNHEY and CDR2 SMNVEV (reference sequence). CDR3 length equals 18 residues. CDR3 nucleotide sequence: TGTGCCAGCAGTTTAAAGGGGCTAGCGGCCTTTCAAGGGAATGAGCAGTTCTTC. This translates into CASSLKGLAAFQGNEQFF.

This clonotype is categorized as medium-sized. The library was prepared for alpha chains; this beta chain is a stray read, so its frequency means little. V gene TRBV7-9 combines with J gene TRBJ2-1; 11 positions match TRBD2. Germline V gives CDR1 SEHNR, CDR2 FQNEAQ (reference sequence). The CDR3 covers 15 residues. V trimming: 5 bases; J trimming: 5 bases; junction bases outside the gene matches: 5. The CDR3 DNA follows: TGTGCCAGCAGCCCCACTAGCGGGAGCGACAATGAGCAGTTCTTC. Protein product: CASSPTSGSDNEQFF.

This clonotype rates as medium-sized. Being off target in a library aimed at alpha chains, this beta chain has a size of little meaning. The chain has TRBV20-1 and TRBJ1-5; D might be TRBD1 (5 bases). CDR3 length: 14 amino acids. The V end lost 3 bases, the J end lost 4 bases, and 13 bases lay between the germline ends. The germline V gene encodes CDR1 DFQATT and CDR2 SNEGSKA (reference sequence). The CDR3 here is CSASRVQGNQPQHF. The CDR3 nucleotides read TGCAGTGCTAGTCGTGTTCAGGGAAATCAGCCCCAGCATTTT.

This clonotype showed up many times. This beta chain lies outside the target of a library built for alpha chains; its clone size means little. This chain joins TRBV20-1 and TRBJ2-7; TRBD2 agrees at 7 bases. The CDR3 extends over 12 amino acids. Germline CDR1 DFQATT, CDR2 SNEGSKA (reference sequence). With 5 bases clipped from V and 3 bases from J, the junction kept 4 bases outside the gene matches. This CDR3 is CSAGSGNYEQYF. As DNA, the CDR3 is TGCAGTGCTGGCAGCGGGAACTACGAGCAGTACTTC.

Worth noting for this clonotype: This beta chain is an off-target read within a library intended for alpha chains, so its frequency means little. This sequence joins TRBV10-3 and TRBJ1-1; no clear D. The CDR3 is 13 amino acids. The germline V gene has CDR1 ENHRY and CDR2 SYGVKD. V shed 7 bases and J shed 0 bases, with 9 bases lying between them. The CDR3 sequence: CAITQSLNTEAFF. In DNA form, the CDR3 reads TGTGCCATCACTCAATCTCTGAACACTGAAGCTTTCTTT.

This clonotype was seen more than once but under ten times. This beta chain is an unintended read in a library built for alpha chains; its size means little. The CDR3 DNA reads as TGTGCCAGCAGCAAGGAAGGGAGAGGGAAAAGGGATACGCAGTATTTT. Translated, it gives CASSKEGRGKRDTQYF. The rearrangement joins TRBV21-1 to TRBJ2-3; TRBD1 was called by the table and not checked on the DNA. TRBV21-1 is reported as a pseudogene. The CDR3 contains 16 residues.

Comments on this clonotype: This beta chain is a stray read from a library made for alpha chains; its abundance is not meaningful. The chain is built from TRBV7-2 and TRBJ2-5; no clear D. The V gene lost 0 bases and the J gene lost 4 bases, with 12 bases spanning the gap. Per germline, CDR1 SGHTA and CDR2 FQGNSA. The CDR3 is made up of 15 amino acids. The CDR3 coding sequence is TGTGCCAGCAGCTTAGCGGGTCAGCCCCCAGAGACCCAGTACTTC. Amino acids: CASSLAGQPPETQYF.

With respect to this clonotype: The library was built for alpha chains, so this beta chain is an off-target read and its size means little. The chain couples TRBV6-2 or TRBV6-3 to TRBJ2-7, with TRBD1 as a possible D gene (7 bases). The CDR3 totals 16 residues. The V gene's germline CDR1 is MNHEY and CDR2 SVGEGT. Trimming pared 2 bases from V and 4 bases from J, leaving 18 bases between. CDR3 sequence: CASSYNRGGHRYEQYF. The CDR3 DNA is TGTGCCAGCAGTTACAACAGGGGAGGACATCGGTACGAGCAGTACTTC.

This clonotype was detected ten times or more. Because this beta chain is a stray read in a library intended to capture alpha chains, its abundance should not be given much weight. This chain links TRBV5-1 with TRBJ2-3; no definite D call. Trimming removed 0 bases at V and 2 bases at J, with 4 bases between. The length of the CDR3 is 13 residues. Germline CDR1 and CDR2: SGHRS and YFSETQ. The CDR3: CASSLVPTDTQYF. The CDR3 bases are TGCGCCAGCAGCTTGGTTCCCACAGATACGCAGTATTTT.

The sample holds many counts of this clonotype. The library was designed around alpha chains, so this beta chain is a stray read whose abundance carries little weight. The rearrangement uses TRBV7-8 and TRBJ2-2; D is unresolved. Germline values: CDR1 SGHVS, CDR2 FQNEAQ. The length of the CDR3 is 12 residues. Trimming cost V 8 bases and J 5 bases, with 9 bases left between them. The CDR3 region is CASGPWTGELFF. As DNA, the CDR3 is TGTGCCAGCGGGCCGTGGACCGGGGAGCTGTTTTTT.

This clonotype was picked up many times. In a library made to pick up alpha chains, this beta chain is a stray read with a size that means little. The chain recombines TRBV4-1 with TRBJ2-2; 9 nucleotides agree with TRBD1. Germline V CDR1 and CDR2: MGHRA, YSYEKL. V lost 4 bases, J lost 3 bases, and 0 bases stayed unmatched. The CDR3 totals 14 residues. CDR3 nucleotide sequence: TGCGCCAGCAGCCGACAGGGGGACACCGGGGAGCTGTTTTTT. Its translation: CASSRQGDTGELFF.

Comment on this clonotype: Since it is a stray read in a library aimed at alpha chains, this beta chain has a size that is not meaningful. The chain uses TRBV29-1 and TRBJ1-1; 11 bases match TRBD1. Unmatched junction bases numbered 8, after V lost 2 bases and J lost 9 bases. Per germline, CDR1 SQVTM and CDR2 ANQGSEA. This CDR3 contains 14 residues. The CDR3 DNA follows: TGCAGCGTTGAACTGGGACAGGGGGAGTTGAAAGCTTTCTTT. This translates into CSVELGQGELKAFF.

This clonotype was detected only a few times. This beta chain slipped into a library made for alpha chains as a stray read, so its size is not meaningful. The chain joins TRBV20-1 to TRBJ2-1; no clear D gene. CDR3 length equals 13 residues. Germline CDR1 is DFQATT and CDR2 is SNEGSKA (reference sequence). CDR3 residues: CSPRTGFSNEQFF. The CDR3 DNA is TGCAGCCCCAGGACCGGGTTTAGCAATGAGCAGTTCTTC.

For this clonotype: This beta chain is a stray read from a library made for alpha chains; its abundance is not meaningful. The CDR3 here is CSARDSADTQYF. CDR3 in DNA: TGCAGTGCTAGAGATTCTGCAGATACGCAGTATTTT. V usage is TRBV20-1 and J usage is TRBJ2-3, with D unclear. The CDR3 totals 12 residues. The germline V gene has CDR1 DFQATT and CDR2 SNEGSKA (reference sequence). Trimming left V 0 bases short and J 4 bases short, with 5 bases between.

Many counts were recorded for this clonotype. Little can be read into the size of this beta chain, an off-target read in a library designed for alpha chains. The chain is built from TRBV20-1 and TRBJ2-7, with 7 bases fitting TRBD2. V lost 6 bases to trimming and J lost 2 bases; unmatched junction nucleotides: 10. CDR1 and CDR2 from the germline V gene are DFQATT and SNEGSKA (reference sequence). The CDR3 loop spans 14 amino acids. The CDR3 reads CSAPGGVAPYEQYF. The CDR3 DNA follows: TGCAGTGCCCCTGGGGGGGTGGCCCCCTACGAGCAGTACTTC.

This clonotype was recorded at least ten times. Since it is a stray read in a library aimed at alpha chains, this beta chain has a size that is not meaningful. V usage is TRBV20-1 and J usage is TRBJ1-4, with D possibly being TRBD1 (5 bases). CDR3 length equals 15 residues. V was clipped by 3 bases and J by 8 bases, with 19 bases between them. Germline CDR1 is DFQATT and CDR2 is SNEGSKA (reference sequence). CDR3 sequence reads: CSARPPGLGDEKLFF. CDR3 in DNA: TGCAGTGCTAGGCCGCCGGGACTAGGGGACGAAAAACTGTTTTTT.

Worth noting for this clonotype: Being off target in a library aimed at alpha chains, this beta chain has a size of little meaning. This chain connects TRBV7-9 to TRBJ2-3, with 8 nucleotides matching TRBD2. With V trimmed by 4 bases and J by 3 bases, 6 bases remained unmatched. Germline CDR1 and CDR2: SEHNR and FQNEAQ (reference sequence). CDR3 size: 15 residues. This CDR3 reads CASSSPPGGTDTQYF. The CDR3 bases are TGTGCCAGCAGCTCTCCCCCGGGGGGGACAGATACGCAGTATTTT.

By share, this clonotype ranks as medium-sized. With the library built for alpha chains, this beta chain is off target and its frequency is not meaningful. CDR3 sequence (DNA): TGCGCCAGCAGCCAAGATACGGCCCCCCGGGGGCAGTACTTC. Translating gives CASSQDTAPRGQYF. The chain joins TRBV4-1 to TRBJ2-7; D might be TRBD2 (5 bases). Trimming left V 0 bases short and J 9 bases short, with 15 bases between. In germline, CDR1 is MGHRA, CDR2 YSYEKL. The CDR3 consists of 14 residues.

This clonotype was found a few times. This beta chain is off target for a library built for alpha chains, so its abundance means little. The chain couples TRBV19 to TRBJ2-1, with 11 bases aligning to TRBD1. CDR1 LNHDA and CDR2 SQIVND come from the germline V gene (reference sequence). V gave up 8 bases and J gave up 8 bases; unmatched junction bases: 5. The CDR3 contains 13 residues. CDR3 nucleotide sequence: TGTGCCAGTGCGGACAGGGGGCGGGATGAGCAGTTCTTC. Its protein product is CASADRGRDEQFF. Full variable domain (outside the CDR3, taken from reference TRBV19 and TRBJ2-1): DGGITQSPKYLFRKEGQNVTLSCEQNLNHDAMYWYRQDPGQGLRLIYYSQIVNDFQKGDIAEGYSVSREKKESFPLTVTSAQKNPTAFYLCASADRGRDEQFFGPGTRLTVL.

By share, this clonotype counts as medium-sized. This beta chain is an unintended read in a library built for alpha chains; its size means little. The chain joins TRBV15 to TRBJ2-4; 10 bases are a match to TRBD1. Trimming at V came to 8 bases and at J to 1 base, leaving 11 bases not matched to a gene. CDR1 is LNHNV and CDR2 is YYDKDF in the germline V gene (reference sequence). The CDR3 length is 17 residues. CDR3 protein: CATSRDRGGRAKNIQYF. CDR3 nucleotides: TGTGCCACCTCCCGGGACAGGGGAGGTAGGGCCAAAAACATTCAGTACTTC.

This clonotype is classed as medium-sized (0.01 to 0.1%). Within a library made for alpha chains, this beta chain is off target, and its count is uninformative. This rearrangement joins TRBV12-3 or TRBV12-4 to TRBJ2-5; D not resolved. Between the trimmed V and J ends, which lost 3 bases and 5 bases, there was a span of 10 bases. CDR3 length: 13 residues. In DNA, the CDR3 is TGTGCCAGCAGTTTGGCACTACGGGAGACCCAGTACTTC. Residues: CASSLALRETQYF.

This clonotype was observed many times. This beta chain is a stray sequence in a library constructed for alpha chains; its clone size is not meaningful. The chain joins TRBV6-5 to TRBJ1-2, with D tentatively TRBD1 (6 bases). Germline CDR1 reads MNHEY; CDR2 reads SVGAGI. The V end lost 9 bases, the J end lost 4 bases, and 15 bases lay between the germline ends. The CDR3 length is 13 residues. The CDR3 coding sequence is TGTGCCAGTAAACCAGGGGACCGCTATGGCTACACCTTC. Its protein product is CASKPGDRYGYTF.

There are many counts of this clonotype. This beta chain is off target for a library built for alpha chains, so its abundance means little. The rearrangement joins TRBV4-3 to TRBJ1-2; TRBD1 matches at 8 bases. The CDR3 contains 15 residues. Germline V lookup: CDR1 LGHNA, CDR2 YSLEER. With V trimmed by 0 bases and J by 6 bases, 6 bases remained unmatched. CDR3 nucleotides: TGCGCCAGCAGCCAAGAATGGGACAGGCGACATGGCTACACCTTC. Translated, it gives CASSQEWDRRHGYTF.

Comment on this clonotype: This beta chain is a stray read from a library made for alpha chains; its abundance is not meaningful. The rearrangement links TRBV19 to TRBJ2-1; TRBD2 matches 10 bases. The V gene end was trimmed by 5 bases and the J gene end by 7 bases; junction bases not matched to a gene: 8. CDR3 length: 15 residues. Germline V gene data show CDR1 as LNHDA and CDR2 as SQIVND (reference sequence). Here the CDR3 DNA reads TGTGCCAGTAGTTTGTCTAGCGGGAGTTGGAATGAGCAGTTCTTC. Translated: CASSLSSGSWNEQFF.

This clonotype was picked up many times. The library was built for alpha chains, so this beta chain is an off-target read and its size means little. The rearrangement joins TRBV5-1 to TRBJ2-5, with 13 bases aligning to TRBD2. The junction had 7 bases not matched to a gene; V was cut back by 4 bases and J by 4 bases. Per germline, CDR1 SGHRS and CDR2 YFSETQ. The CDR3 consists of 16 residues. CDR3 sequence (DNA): TGCGCCAGCAGCCACGGACTAGCGGGAGATGGAGAGACCCAGTACTTC. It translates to CASSHGLAGDGETQYF. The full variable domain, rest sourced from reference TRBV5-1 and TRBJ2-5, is KAGVTQTPRYLIKTRGQQVTLSCSPISGHRSVSWYQQTPGQGLQFLFEYFSETQRNKGNFPGRFSGRQFSNSRSEMNVSTLELGDSALYLCASSHGLAGDGETQYFGPGTRLLVL.